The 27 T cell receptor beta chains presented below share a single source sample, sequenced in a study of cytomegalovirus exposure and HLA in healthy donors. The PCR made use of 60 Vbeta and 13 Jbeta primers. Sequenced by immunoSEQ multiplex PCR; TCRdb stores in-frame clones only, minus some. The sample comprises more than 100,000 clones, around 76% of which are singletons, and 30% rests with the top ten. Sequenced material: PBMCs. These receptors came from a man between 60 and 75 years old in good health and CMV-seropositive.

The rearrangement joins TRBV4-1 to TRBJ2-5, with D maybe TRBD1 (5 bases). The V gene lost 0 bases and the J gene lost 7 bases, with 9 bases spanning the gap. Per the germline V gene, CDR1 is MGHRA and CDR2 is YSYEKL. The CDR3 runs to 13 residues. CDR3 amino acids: CASSQEQAPTQYF. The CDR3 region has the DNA TGCGCCAGCAGCCAAGAACAGGCCCCGACCCAGTACTTC.

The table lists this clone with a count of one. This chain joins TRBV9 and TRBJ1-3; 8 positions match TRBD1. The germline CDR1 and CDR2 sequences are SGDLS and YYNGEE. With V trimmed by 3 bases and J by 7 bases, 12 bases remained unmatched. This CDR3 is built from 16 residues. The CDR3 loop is CASSGHRTGQRNTIYF. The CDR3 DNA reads TGTGCCAGCAGCGGTCATCGGACAGGGCAGAGGAACACCATATATTTT.

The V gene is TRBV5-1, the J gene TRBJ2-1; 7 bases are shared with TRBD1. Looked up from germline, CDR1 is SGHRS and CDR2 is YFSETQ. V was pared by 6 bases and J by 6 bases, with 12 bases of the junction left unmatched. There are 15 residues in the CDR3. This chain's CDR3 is CASTKPDRDSNEQFF. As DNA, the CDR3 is TGCGCCAGCACCAAACCCGACAGGGACAGCAATGAGCAGTTCTTC.

In nucleotides, the CDR3 is TGTGCTAGTGGTTCACCTACTAGCGGCTCCTACAATGAGCAGTTCTTC. Translation gives CASGSPTSGSYNEQFF. The V call is TRBV12-5, the J call TRBJ2-1; 8 bases agree with TRBD2. With V trimmed by 4 bases and J by 0 bases, 5 bases remained unmatched. The CDR3 extends over 16 amino acids. Germline V CDR1 and CDR2: LGHNT, FRNRAP.

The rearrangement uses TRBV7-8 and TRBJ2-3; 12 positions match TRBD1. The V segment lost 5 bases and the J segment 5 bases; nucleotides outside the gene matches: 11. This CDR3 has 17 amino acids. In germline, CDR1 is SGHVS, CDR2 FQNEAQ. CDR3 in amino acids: CASSQAGTGGAEDTQYF. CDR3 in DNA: TGTGCCAGCAGCCAGGCTGGGACAGGGGGCGCAGAAGATACGCAGTATTTT.

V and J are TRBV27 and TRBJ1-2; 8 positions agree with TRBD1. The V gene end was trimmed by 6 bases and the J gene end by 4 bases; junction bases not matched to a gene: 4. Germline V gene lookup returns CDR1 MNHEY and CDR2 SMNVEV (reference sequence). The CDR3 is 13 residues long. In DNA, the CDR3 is TGTGCCAGCAGAGGGACAGGCCTCTATGGCTACACCTTC. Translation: CASRGTGLYGYTF.

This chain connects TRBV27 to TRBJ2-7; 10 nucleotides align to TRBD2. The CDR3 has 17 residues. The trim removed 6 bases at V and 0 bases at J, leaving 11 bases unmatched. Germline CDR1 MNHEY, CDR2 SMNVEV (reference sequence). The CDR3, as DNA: TGTGCCAGCAGATGGGTGGGGACTAGCGCGAGCTCCTACGAGCAGTACTTC. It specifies CASRWVGTSASSYEQYF.

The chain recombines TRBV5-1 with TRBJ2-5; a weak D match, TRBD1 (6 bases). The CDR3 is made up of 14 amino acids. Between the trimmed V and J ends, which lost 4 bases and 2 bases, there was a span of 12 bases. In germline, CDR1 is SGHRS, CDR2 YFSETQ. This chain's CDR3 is CASSPPGQQETQYF. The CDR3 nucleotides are TGCGCCAGCAGCCCGCCGGGACAACAAGAGACCCAGTACTTC.

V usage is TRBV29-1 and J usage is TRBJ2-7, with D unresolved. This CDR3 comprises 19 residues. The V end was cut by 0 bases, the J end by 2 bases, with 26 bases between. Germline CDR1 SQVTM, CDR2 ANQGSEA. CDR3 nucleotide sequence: TGCAGCGTTGAAGATTGGAATTCAGGCAACCCAACGCCGGCCTACGAGCAGTACTTC. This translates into CSVEDWNSGNPTPAYEQYF.

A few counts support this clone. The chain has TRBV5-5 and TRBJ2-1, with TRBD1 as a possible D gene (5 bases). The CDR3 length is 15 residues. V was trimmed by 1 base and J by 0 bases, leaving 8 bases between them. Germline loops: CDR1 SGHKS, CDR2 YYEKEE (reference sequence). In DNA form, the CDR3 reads TGTGCCAGCAGCTTGACAGACAGCTCCTACAATGAGCAGTTCTTC. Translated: CASSLTDSSYNEQFF.

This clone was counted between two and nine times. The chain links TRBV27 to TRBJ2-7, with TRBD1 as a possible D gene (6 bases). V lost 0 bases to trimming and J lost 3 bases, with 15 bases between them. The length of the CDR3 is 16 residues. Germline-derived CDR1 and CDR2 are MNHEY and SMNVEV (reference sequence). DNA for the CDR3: TGTGCCAGCAGTTTATCGCAAGGACAGATCAACTACGAGCAGTACTTC. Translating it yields CASSLSQGQINYEQYF.

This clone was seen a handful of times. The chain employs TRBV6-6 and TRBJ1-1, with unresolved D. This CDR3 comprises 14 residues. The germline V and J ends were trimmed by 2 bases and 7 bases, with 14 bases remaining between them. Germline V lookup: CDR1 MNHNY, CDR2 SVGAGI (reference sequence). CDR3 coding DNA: TGTGCCAGCAGTTACAACGAGGTCATCATTGAAGCTTTCTTT. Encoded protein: CASSYNEVIIEAFF.

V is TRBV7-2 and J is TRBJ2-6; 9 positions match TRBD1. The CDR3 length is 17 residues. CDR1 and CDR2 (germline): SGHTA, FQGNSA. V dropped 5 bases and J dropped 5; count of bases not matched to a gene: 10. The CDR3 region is CASSLTQGAHRANVLTF. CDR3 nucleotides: TGTGCCAGCAGCCTTACACAGGGGGCGCATAGGGCCAACGTCCTGACTTTC.

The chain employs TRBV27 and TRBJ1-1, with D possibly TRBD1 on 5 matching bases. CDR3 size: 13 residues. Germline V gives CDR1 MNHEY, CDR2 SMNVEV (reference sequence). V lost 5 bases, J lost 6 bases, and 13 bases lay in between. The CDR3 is CASSPGPSAEAFF. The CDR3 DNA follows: TGTGCCAGCAGTCCAGGGCCCTCTGCTGAAGCTTTCTTT.

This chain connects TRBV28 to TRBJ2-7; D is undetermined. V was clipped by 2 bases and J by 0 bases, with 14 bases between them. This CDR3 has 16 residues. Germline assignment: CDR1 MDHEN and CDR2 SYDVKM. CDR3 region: CASSLGDALPSYEQYF. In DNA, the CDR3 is TGTGCCAGCAGTTTAGGAGACGCTCTACCCTCCTACGAGCAGTACTTC.

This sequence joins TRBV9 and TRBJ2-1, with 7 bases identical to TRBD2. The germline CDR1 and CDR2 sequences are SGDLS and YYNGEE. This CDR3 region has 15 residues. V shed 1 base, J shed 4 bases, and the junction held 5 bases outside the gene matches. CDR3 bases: TGTGCCAGCAGCGTAACGGAGCGGGGATACAATGAGCAGTTCTTC. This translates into CASSVTERGYNEQFF.

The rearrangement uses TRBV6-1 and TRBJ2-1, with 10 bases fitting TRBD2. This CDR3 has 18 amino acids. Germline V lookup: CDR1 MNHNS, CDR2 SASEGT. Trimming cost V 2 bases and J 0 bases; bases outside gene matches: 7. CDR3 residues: CASSEIAGGYSSYNEQFF. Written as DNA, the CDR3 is TGTGCCAGCAGTGAAATAGCGGGGGGATACAGCTCCTACAATGAGCAGTTCTTC.

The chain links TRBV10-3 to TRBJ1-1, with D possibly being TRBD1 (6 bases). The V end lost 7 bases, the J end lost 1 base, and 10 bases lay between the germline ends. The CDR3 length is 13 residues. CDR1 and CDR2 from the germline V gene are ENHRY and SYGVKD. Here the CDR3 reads CAIKRQENTEAFF. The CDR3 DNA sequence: TGTGCCATCAAGAGACAGGAGAACACTGAAGCTTTCTTT.

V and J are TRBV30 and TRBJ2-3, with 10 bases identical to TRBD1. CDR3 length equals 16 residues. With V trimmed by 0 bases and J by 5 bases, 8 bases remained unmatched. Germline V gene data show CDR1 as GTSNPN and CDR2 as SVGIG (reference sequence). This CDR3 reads CAWSVPGQGGQDTQYF. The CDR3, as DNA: TGTGCCTGGAGTGTACCAGGACAGGGGGGGCAAGATACGCAGTATTTT.

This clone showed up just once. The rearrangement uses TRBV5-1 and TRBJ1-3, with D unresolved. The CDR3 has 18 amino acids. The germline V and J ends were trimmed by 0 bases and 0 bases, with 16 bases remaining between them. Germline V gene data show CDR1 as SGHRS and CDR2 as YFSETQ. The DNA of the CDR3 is TGCGCCAGCAGCTTGGAACCCTTACAGTACTTCTCTGGAAACACCATATATTTT. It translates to CASSLEPLQYFSGNTIYF.

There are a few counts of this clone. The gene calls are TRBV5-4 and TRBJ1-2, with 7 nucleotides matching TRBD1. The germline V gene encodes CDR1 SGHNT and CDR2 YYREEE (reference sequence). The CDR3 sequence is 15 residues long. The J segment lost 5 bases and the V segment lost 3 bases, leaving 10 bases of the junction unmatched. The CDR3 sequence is CASSSLQGGLYGYTF. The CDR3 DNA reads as TGTGCCAGCAGCTCGCTGCAGGGGGGTCTATATGGCTACACCTTC.

The DNA of the CDR3 is TGTGCCAGCAGCGTATCTGGGACAGGGGCCACTGAAGCTTTCTTT. Translation: CASSVSGTGATEAFF. The V gene is TRBV9, the J gene TRBJ1-1; TRBD1 agrees at 10 bases. CDR1 is SGDLS and CDR2 is YYNGEE in the germline V gene. V trimming: 1 base; J trimming: 4 bases; junction bases outside the gene matches: 4. There are 15 residues in the CDR3.

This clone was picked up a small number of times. CDR3 sequence (DNA): TGCGCCAGCAGCTTGGCGGCAGGGGCGGTCAATGAGCAGTTCTTC. It yields the protein CASSLAAGAVNEQFF. The chain links TRBV5-1 to TRBJ2-1; TRBD1 might be the D (6 bases). V shed 0 bases and J shed 6 bases, with 13 bases lying between them. Germline-derived CDR1 and CDR2 are SGHRS and YFSETQ. This CDR3 spans 15 amino acids.

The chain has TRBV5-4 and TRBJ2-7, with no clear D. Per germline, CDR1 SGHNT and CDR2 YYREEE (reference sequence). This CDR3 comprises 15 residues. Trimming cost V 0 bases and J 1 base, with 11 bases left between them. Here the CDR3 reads CASSLDAAESYEQYF. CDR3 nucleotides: TGTGCCAGCAGCTTGGACGCGGCGGAGTCCTACGAGCAGTACTTC.

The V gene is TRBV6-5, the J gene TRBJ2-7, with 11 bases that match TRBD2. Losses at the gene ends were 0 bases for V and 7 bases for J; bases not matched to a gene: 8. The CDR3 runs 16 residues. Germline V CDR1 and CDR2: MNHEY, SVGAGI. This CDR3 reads CASSYSKLAGVSEQYF. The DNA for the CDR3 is TGTGCCAGCAGTTACTCGAAACTAGCGGGAGTCTCGGAGCAGTACTTC.

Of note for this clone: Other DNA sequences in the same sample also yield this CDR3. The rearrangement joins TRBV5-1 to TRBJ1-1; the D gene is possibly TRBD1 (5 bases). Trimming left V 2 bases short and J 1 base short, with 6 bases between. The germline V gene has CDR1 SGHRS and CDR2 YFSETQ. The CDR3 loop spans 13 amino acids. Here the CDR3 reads CASSFDRNTEAFF. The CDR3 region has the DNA TGCGCCAGCAGCTTCGACAGGAACACTGAAGCTTTCTTT. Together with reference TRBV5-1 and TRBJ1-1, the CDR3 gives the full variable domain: KAGVTQTPRYLIKTRGQQVTLSCSPISGHRSVSWYQQTPGQGLQFLFEYFSETQRNKGNFPGRFSGRQFSNSRSEMNVSTLELGDSALYLCASSFDRNTEAFFGQGTRLTVV.

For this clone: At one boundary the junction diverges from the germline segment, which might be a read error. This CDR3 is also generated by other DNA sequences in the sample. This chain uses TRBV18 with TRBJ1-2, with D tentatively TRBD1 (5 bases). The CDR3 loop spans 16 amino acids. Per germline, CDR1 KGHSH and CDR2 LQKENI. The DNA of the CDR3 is TGCGCCAGCTCACCGGTATCAAGGAGCGGGGGGTATGGCTACACCTTC. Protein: CASSPVSRSGGYGYTF.